The clone carrying this T cell receptor beta chain came up many times. Its antigen is currently unknown. Losses at the gene ends were 4 bases for V and 2 bases for J; bases not matched to a gene: 6. CDR3 length: 16 amino acids. Germline V gene data show CDR1 as LNHDA and CDR2 as SQIVND (reference sequence). This entry comes from a study of T cells in Graves' hyperthyroidism and ophthalmopathy. RNA transcripts were the template for amplifying TCR beta CDR3 regions. Researchers ran a first-round RT-PCR on the TCR CDR3 using the HTBI primer set. TCRdb redid the calling of the multiplex PCR reads with MiXCR, one entry per CDR3 protein. The sample has about 350,000 distinct CDR3 sequences, nearly 15% seen once. Study-wide results and caveats: Among clonotypes expanded in thyroid above 0.001, most were also found in blood.

PBMCs were obtained from 10 ml fresh peripheral blood. Material for sequencing was blood. The source is a woman aged 55-75 years with Graves' ophthalmopathy. This rearrangement joins TRBV19 to TRBJ2-5; 11 bases are shared with TRBD2. This chain's CDR3 is CASSNPRTSGQETQYF. CDR3 nucleotides: TGTGCCAGTAGTAACCCCCGGACTAGCGGGCAAGAGACCCAGTACTTC.